Below, one TCR beta chain is given with its context. Its matching antigen is unknown. The data stem from a study of neurological immune-mediated disorders. Findings and caveats of the study: HTLV-1-associated myelopathy had the most TCR clonal expansion, while multiple sclerosis had the least, a level that fell below healthy controls.

The unsorted libraries originated from 2 million PBMCs that had been stored at -80 C. Template-switch 5'RACE cDNA synthesis added a 10-nucleotide unique molecular identifier. TCRdb re-derived calls from the 5' RACE reads in MiXCR, one entry per CDR3 protein. The sample yields 26,000 or so distinct CDR3 sequences, under 25% seen once. The V and J ends lost 1 base and 1 base respectively, with 13 bases between them. The CDR3 consists of 16 residues. CDR1 SGHVS and CDR2 FQNEAQ come from the germline V gene. V gene TRBV7-8 combines with J gene TRBJ2-5; tentative D call: TRBD2 (5 bases). The origin of this receptor is a woman aged 60-75 years in good health. The sample comprised PBMCs. The CDR3 DNA sequence: TGTGCCAGCAGCTTAGTGGTAGGCGGACTCCAAGAGACCCAGTACTTC. As protein: CASSLVVGGLQETQYF.